Listed below are T cell receptor beta chains from one sample, sequenced in a study of blood T cells in healthy people across ages. TCRdb itself ran the 5' RACE reads through MiXCR, one entry per CDR3 protein. This sample has roughly 800,000 distinct CDR3 sequences; roughly 50% occur once, and the top ten carry roughly 20%. Material: blood. The receptors were sampled from a man aged 30-40 years in good health. The CDR3 runs from the conserved cysteine through the conserved F or W.

v_gene: TRBV6-1
j_gene: TRBJ2-1
CDR3aa: CASGSSGNEQFF

v_gene: TRBV10-3
j_gene: TRBJ2-6
CDR3aa: CAISGPAGGPGANVLTF

v_gene: TRBV6-5
j_gene: TRBJ2-1
CDR3aa: CASSHKYSDEQFF

v_gene: TRBV20-1
j_gene: TRBJ2-1
CDR3aa: CSVRYLVDEQFF

v_gene: TRBV10-3
j_gene: TRBJ2-1
CDR3aa: CAITDSGSTGNEQFF

v_gene: TRBV20-1
j_gene: TRBJ2-7
CDR3aa: CSADGLASYEQYF

v_gene: TRBV27
j_gene: .
CDR3aa: CASSSIRGRPHYEQYF

v_gene: TRBV24-1
j_gene: TRBJ2-1
CDR3aa: CATSDGSGRGNEQFF

v_gene: TRBV7-2
j_gene: TRBJ2-5
CDR3aa: CASSLGVGLAGDVQYF

v_gene: TRBV5-5
j_gene: TRBJ2-7
CDR3aa: CASSQTGDRVAYF

v_gene: TRBV2
j_gene: TRBJ1-4
CDR3aa: CASSGRASTNEKLFF

v_gene: TRBV29-1
j_gene: TRBJ2-7
CDR3aa: CSVGRSGSPNEQYF

v_gene: TRBV27
j_gene: TRBJ2-1
CDR3aa: CASKITGTPPMEQFF

v_gene: TRBV29-1
j_gene: TRBJ2-7
CDR3aa: CSVELSTANSYEQYF

v_gene: TRBV20-1
j_gene: TRBJ2-7
CDR3aa: CSARGGGDYNEQYF

v_gene: TRBV7-8
j_gene: TRBJ2-4
CDR3aa: CATRSGQWDIQYF

v_gene: TRBV12-3/TRBV12-4
j_gene: TRBJ2-5
CDR3aa: CASSLGQFQETQYF

v_gene: TRBV13
j_gene: TRBJ2-7
CDR3aa: CASSLRGQASYEQYF

v_gene: TRBV6-1
j_gene: TRBJ2-5
CDR3aa: CASSDWGGTATQYF

v_gene: TRBV20-1
j_gene: TRBJ2-7
CDR3aa: CSAGAGPLVYEQYF

v_gene: TRBV20-1
j_gene: TRBJ1-4
CDR3aa: CSARNLEKLFF

v_gene: TRBV7-8
j_gene: TRBJ2-1
CDR3aa: CASSRKRDSNEQFF

v_gene: TRBV29-1
j_gene: TRBJ2-5
CDR3aa: CSVEGLAGVTRESQYF

v_gene: TRBV15
j_gene: TRBJ1-2
CDR3aa: CAAEQGRGYGYTF

v_gene: TRBV6-5
j_gene: TRBJ2-7
CDR3aa: CASSPLRSYEQYF